The 25 T cell receptor beta chains given below trace back to one sample, sequenced in a study of cytomegalovirus exposure and HLA in healthy donors. The study ran its PCR with 60 Vbeta and 13 Jbeta primers. Produced via immunoSEQ multiplex PCR; TCRdb's table is partial and in-frame only. The sample lists more than 140,000 clones, roughly 64% occurring once. The sample consisted of PBMCs. The receptor set was obtained from a young woman in good health and CMV-seropositive.

This clone was found once. The chain has TRBV6-6 and TRBJ2-3; 12 bases align to TRBD2. Germline CDR1 MNHNY, CDR2 SVGAGI (reference sequence). The length of the CDR3 is 16 residues. J was trimmed by 3 bases and V by 6 bases; bases with no gene match: 7. The CDR3 DNA reads TGTGCCAGCAGCCGAGGACTAGCGGGGTGGACAGATACGCAGTATTTT. Its translation is CASSRGLAGWTDTQYF.

This clone occurred a few times. The V gene is TRBV30, the J gene TRBJ2-1, with 11 nucleotides matching TRBD2. Germline V gives CDR1 GTSNPN, CDR2 SVGIG (reference sequence). The CDR3 is 13 amino acids. The V segment lost 2 bases and the J segment 9 bases; nucleotides outside the gene matches: 3. The CDR3 coding sequence is TGTGCCTGGAGTACGACTAGCGGGGTTGAGCAGTTCTTC. Encoded protein: CAWSTTSGVEQFF.

The V gene is TRBV4-2, the J gene TRBJ2-1; the match to TRBD2 covers 9 bases. J was trimmed by 4 bases and V by 0 bases; bases with no gene match: 1. The CDR3 totals 15 residues. Germline V lookup: CDR1 LGHNA, CDR2 YNFKEQ. CDR3 in DNA: TGTGCCAGCAGCCAAGATCTAGCGGGGTACAATGAGCAGTTCTTC. Its translation is CASSQDLAGYNEQFF.

The V gene is TRBV9, the J gene TRBJ1-1; 9 bases line up with TRBD1. J lost 1 base, V lost 3 bases, and 7 bases had no gene match. The germline gives CDR1 SGDLS, CDR2 YYNGEE. This CDR3 comprises 16 residues. CDR3 in amino acids: CASSALDRGGNTEAFF. In DNA, the CDR3 is TGTGCCAGCAGCGCCTTGGACAGGGGCGGGAACACTGAAGCTTTCTTT. The whole variable domain, remainder taken from reference TRBV9 and TRBJ1-1, is DSGVTQTPKHLITATGQRVTLRCSPRSGDLSVYWYQQSLDQGLQFLIQYYNGEERAKGNILERFSAQQFPDLHSELNLSSLELGDSALYFCASSALDRGGNTEAFFGQGTRLTVV.

The table lists this clone with a few counts. V is TRBV27 and J is TRBJ2-1; D gene ambiguous. Trimming pared 3 bases from V and 14 bases from J, leaving 17 bases between. This CDR3 has 13 residues. CDR1 MNHEY and CDR2 SMNVEV come from the germline V gene (reference sequence). The CDR3 DNA is TGTGCCAGCAGTTTCTCCCCCCACTACTCAGAGTTCTTC. This translates into CASSFSPHYSEFF.

V usage is TRBV28 and J usage is TRBJ1-4; 11 bases are shared with TRBD1. The CDR3 runs to 14 residues. Trimming removed 7 bases from V and 10 bases from J; junction bases left unmatched: 8. Germline values: CDR1 MDHEN, CDR2 SYDVKM. For the CDR3, the DNA is TGTGCCAGCACTTACGGGACAGGGGGAGTAAAACTGTTTTTT. Amino acid sequence: CASTYGTGGVKLFF. Combining the CDR3 with reference TRBV28 and TRBJ1-4 gives the whole variable domain DVKVTQSSRYLVKRTGEKVFLECVQDMDHENMFWYRQDPGLGLRLIYFSYDVKMKEKGDIPEGYSVSREKKERFSLILESASTNQTSMYLCASTYGTGGVKLFFGSGTQLSVL.

V and J are TRBV14 and TRBJ2-7; TRBD2 aligns across 8 bases. V was pared by 3 bases and J by 3 bases, with 7 bases of the junction left unmatched. The CDR3 is 15 amino acids. CDR1 and CDR2 from the germline V gene are SGHDN and FVKESK. CDR3 loop: CASSQNSGVFYEQYF. The CDR3 DNA sequence: TGTGCCAGCAGCCAGAATAGCGGGGTATTCTACGAGCAGTACTTC.

This clone came up a few times. The rearrangement joins TRBV6-5 to TRBJ1-2, with 12 bases lining up with TRBD1. J was trimmed by 4 bases and V by 6 bases; bases with no gene match: 6. Germline V CDR1 and CDR2: MNHEY, SVGAGI. The CDR3 is made up of 15 amino acids. The DNA of the CDR3 is TGTGCCAGCAGCGAGCGGGACAGGGGGCCCTATGGCTACACCTTC. Translation: CASSERDRGPYGYTF.

CDR3 nucleotides: TGCGCCAGCAGCTTGGCCGACTATCAAGAGACCCAGTACTTC. It encodes CASSLADYQETQYF. The chain links TRBV5-1 to TRBJ2-5; a possible D gene is TRBD2 (5 bases). The CDR3 is 14 residues long. V was cut by 0 bases and J by 2 bases, with 8 bases left in between. Germline loops: CDR1 SGHRS, CDR2 YFSETQ.

This rearrangement joins TRBV5-4 to TRBJ1-1, with D perhaps TRBD1 (6 bases). This CDR3 spans 15 amino acids. Trimming removed 3 bases at V and 5 bases at J, with 17 bases between. CDR1 and CDR2 from the germline V gene are SGHNT and YYREEE (reference sequence). The CDR3 nucleotides read TGTGCCAGCAGCTGGGGGCCCAGGGTGAGGACTGAAGCTTTCTTT. Translated, it gives CASSWGPRVRTEAFF. Using reference TRBV5-4 and TRBJ1-1 for the parts outside the CDR3, the full variable domain is ETGVTQSPTHLIKTRGQQVTLRCSSQSGHNTVSWYQQALGQGPQFIFQYYREEENGRGNFPPRFSGLQFPNYSSELNVNALELDDSALYLCASSWGPRVRTEAFFGQGTRLTVV.

The chain recombines TRBV30 with TRBJ1-1; D is ambiguous. V dropped 6 bases and J dropped 2 bases, with 10 bases sitting between them. CDR3 size: 12 residues. CDR1 is GTSNPN and CDR2 is SVGIG in the germline V gene (reference sequence). The CDR3: CACRRVNTEAFF. CDR3 DNA: TGTGCCTGTCGGCGGGTCAACACTGAAGCTTTCTTT.

The V call is TRBV5-1, the J call TRBJ2-5; TRBD1 matches 8 bases. The germline V gene encodes CDR1 SGHRS and CDR2 YFSETQ. The CDR3 has 15 amino acids. With V trimmed by 2 bases and J by 1 base, 4 bases remained unmatched. CDR3 coding DNA: TGCGCCAGCAGCTTTGGAACAGGGGGCCAAGAGACCCAGTACTTC. As protein: CASSFGTGGQETQYF.

Worth noting for this clone: At the DNA level, this CDR3 is encoded by other sequences in the same sample as well. The gene calls are TRBV28 and TRBJ1-1; D is uncertain. Germline-derived CDR1 and CDR2 are MDHEN and SYDVKM. CDR3 size: 12 residues. The V gene lost 3 bases and the J gene lost 1 base, with 3 bases spanning the gap. As DNA, the CDR3 is TGTGCCAGCAGTTTCCAGAACACTGAAGCTTTCTTT. It yields the protein CASSFQNTEAFF. The entire variable domain, with the rest obtained from reference TRBV28 and TRBJ1-1, is as follows: DVKVTQSSRYLVKRTGEKVFLECVQDMDHENMFWYRQDPGLGLRLIYFSYDVKMKEKGDIPEGYSVSREKKERFSLILESASTNQTSMYLCASSFQNTEAFFGQGTRLTVV.

The genes are TRBV27 and TRBJ1-1; 7 nucleotides agree with TRBD1. Trimming cost V 2 bases and J 3 bases; bases outside gene matches: 3. In germline, CDR1 is MNHEY, CDR2 SMNVEV (reference sequence). This CDR3 contains 14 residues. CDR3 region: CASSLIQGHTEAFF. CDR3 sequence (DNA): TGTGCCAGCAGTTTAATACAGGGGCACACTGAAGCTTTCTTT.

This chain uses TRBV14 with TRBJ2-7, with D perhaps TRBD1 (5 bases). The CDR3 consists of 15 residues. Germline V lookup: CDR1 SGHDN, CDR2 FVKESK. Trimming removed 3 bases at V and 4 bases at J, with 16 bases between. The CDR3 protein is CASSHKLTAYYEQYF. The CDR3, as DNA: TGTGCCAGCAGCCACAAGCTGACAGCGTATTACGAGCAGTACTTC.

This sequence joins TRBV28 and TRBJ1-4; TRBD1 aligns across 7 bases. The CDR3 sequence is 15 residues long. The germline V gene encodes CDR1 MDHEN and CDR2 SYDVKM. V gave up 4 bases and J gave up 6 bases; unmatched junction bases: 8. The CDR3 here is CASSSDREADEKLFF. The CDR3, as DNA: TGTGCCAGCAGTTCCGACAGGGAGGCGGATGAAAAACTGTTTTTT.

The CDR3 DNA is TGTGCCAGCAGCTTGTCCGGTTTCTATGGCTACACCTTC. This gives the protein CASSLSGFYGYTF. The V gene is TRBV5-4, the J gene TRBJ1-2; no reliable D call. The germline V gene has CDR1 SGHNT and CDR2 YYREEE (reference sequence). This CDR3 spans 13 amino acids. With 1 base removed from V and 4 bases from J, the gap between germline ends came to 8 bases.

The V gene is TRBV28, the J gene TRBJ2-5, with D possibly matching TRBD1 (5 bases). CDR1 and CDR2 from the germline V gene are MDHEN and SYDVKM. The CDR3 covers 16 residues. Trimming took off 3 bases at V and 0 bases at J, with 14 bases between the two ends. The CDR3 loop reads CASSFRGRQYQETQYF. CDR3 DNA: TGTGCCAGCAGTTTTAGGGGTCGGCAGTACCAAGAGACCCAGTACTTC.

The V and J genes are TRBV5-4 and TRBJ1-2, with TRBD1 identical over 7 bases. The germline V gene encodes CDR1 SGHNT and CDR2 YYREEE (reference sequence). The CDR3 spans 14 residues. V dropped 1 base and J dropped 7; count of bases not matched to a gene: 7. The CDR3 loop reads CASSLRFSGGGYTF. In nucleotides, the CDR3 is TGTGCCAGCAGCTTGAGATTTTCAGGGGGTGGCTACACCTTC.

The rearrangement joins TRBV7-3 to TRBJ1-1, with 7 nucleotides matching TRBD1. Germline CDR1 SGHTA, CDR2 FQGTGA. The CDR3 runs to 14 residues. V gave up 5 bases and J gave up 6 bases; unmatched junction bases: 9. This chain's CDR3 is CASSPTDRVAEAFF. The CDR3 coding sequence is TGTGCCAGCAGCCCAACCGACAGGGTGGCTGAAGCTTTCTTT. Full variable domain (remainder filled in from reference TRBV7-3 and TRBJ1-1): GAGVSQTPSNKVTEKGKYVELRCDPISGHTALYWYRQSLGQGPEFLIYFQGTGAADDSGLPNDRFFAVRPEGSVSTLKIQRTERGDSAVYLCASSPTDRVAEAFFGQGTRLTVV.

This clone was seen more than once but under ten times. This rearrangement joins TRBV29-1 to TRBJ1-1, with 9 bases matching TRBD1. V lost 7 bases to trimming and J lost 0 bases; unmatched junction nucleotides: 6. The CDR3 contains 14 residues. Germline V gene sequence: CDR1 SQVTM, CDR2 ANQGSEA. As DNA, the CDR3 is TGCAGCGCCTGGACAGGGGCCTTGAACACTGAAGCTTTCTTT. Residues: CSAWTGALNTEAFF.

V gene TRBV4-2 combines with J gene TRBJ1-5; D not certain. The CDR3 is 15 residues long. Germline V gives CDR1 LGHNA, CDR2 YNFKEQ. V lost 1 base, J lost 4 bases, and 11 bases lay in between. This CDR3 is CASSQAIRENQPQHF. In nucleotides, the CDR3 is TGTGCCAGCAGCCAAGCAATTCGGGAGAATCAGCCCCAGCATTTT.

Written as DNA, the CDR3 is TGCGCCAGCAGCTTGACAGGGGAGGAGACCCAGTACTTC. Translated: CASSLTGEETQYF. The chain carries TRBV5-1 and TRBJ2-5; 7 bases are shared with TRBD1. This CDR3 comprises 13 residues. The V and J ends lost 1 base and 5 bases, in that order; junction bases with no gene match: 2. Germline assignment: CDR1 SGHRS and CDR2 YFSETQ.

The chain combines TRBV28 with TRBJ1-5; TRBD1 matches at 9 bases. Germline CDR1 MDHEN, CDR2 SYDVKM. The V segment lost 3 bases and the J segment 11 bases; nucleotides outside the gene matches: 11. The CDR3 has 15 residues. The CDR3 region is CASSLGQGPRLAQHF. The CDR3 DNA sequence: TGTGCCAGCAGTTTGGGACAGGGCCCGAGGTTAGCCCAGCATTTT.

The genes are TRBV5-1 and TRBJ1-4; the match to TRBD1 covers 11 bases. CDR3 length: 15 amino acids. V lost 7 bases, J lost 8 bases, and 10 bases stayed unmatched. CDR1 SGHRS and CDR2 YFSETQ come from the germline V gene. The CDR3 region is CASRSVGTGGEKLFF. The CDR3 nucleotides read TGCGCCAGCCGCTCTGTCGGGACAGGGGGAGAAAAACTGTTTTTT.